This TCR beta chain was profiled in a study of identical twins. Whole-study findings and limits: Invariant cells of the MAIT and iNKT types might have partly distorted the zero-insertion analyses. There were fewer insertions in abundant cord blood beta clonotypes, but memory repertoires showed no such pattern.

Using its own MiXCR run on the 5' RACE reads, TCRdb lists one record per CDR3 protein. Of around 570,000 distinct CDR3 sequences detected, around 9.6% appear once; the ten largest clones hold more than 2.5%. This CDR3 contains 13 residues. The V end lost 6 bases, the J end lost 5 bases, and 13 bases lay between the germline ends. CDR1 MNHNS and CDR2 SASEGT come from the germline V gene. At least ten counts were recorded for this clonotype. Its specificity is unknown. Separately, the same data were catalogued under a study of yellow fever vaccine responses in identical twins.

The receptor comes from a woman aged 18-35 years in good health. V is TRBV6-1 and J is TRBJ1-1; D gene ambiguous. The sample consisted of PBMCs. In nucleotides, the CDR3 is TGTGCCAGCAGGACGGGTGGGCGAACTGAAGCTTTCTTT. It translates to CASRTGGRTEAFF.